The rows below give T cell receptor beta chains drawn from one sample of a study of blood T cell repertoires in COVID-19. Sequencing was performed with immunoSEQ multiplex PCR; in TCRdb, only in-frame clones are kept and a portion is missing. The sample holds 540,000 or so clones; about 89% are singletons and the top ten take under 8.5%. The sequenced material came from peripheral blood. These receptors originate from a woman in her forties or fifties with COVID-19, enrolled during active disease. Both conserved end residues are part of each CDR3. Fields, in order: J gene, D gene, clone size, V gene, CDR3 protein, CDR3 DNA. A D gene is named only where the DNA matches it firmly. Some rows have no size entry. The others give once, few or many, or a class for an expanded clone.

>TRBJ2-1|TRBD2|.|TRBV2
CASSGGPGLPNEQFF
TGTGCCAGCAGTGGCGGGCCGGGACTACCCAATGAGCAGTTCTTC
>TRBJ1-2|TRBD1|.|TRBV14
CASSQGIGQGYGYTF
TGTGCCAGCAGCCAAGGCATTGGACAGGGCTATGGCTACACCTTC
>TRBJ2-3|TRBD2|.|TRBV5-1
CASSLADGGLATDTQYF
TGCGCCAGCAGCTTGGCAGACGGGGGACTAGCGACAGATACGCAGTATTTT
>TRBJ1-5|.|.|TRBV18
CASSVTGPYNQPQHF
TGTGCCAGCTCAGTGACAGGTCCGTACAATCAGCCCCAGCATTTT
>TRBJ2-3|.|once|TRBV30
CACQLDTQYF
TGTGCCTGCCAATTAGATACGCAGTATTTT
>TRBJ2-7|.|.|TRBV5-6
CASSLGLGDEQYF
TGTGCCAGCAGCTTGGGTCTGGGAGACGAGCAGTACTTC
>TRBJ2-1|.|.|TRBV19
CASSITSVYGEQFF
TGTGCCAGTAGTATAACCTCGGTTTACGGTGAGCAGTTCTTC
>TRBJ1-4|.|.|TRBV6-5
CASSYMGATNEKLFF
TGTGCCAGCAGTTATATGGGCGCAACTAATGAAAAACTGTTTTTT
>TRBJ2-1|.|.|TRBV6-5
CASRTGNEQFF
TGTGCCAGCAGGACAGGTAATGAGCAGTTCTTC
>TRBJ2-3|TRBD2|.|TRBV27
CASSRASGGGTQYF
TGTGCCAGCAGCCGCGCTAGCGGGGGAGGGACGCAGTATTTT
>TRBJ1-3|.|.|TRBV15
CATSSYGGTIYF
TGTGCCACCAGCTCCTACGGAGGCACCATATATTTT
>TRBJ1-1|.|.|TRBV5-6
CASSQDGPEAFF
TGTGCCAGCAGCCAAGATGGCCCTGAAGCTTTCTTT
>TRBJ1-1|TRBD1|.|TRBV20-1
CSASFEPTGGAFF
TGCAGTGCTAGTTTCGAACCAACAGGGGGGGCTTTCTTT
>TRBJ2-5|.|.|TRBV5-8
CASSPGEVGSETQYF
TGTGCCAGCTCCCCGGGGGAGGTGGGGTCAGAGACCCAGTACTTC
>TRBJ2-1|TRBD2|.|TRBV6-6
CASSFSMETSEFF
TGTGCCAGCAGTTTCAGTATGGAGACTAGCGAATTCTTC
>TRBJ2-1|.|.|TRBV24-1
CATSDPGLRNEQFF
TGTGCCACCAGTGATCCAGGTCTTAGGAATGAGCAGTTCTTC
>TRBJ1-4|TRBD1|.|TRBV7-8
CASSPPGTGMREKLFF
TGTGCCAGCAGCCCGCCCGGGACAGGGATGAGAGAAAAACTGTTTTTT
>TRBJ2-3|.|.|TRBV29-1
CSAQGFGGLGTDTQYF
TGCAGCGCCCAAGGCTTCGGGGGGCTGGGAACAGATACGCAGTATTTT
>TRBJ2-2|.|.|TRBV2
CASSGPGVLNTGELFF
TGTGCCAGCAGTGGGCCAGGGGTATTGAACACCGGGGAGCTGTTTTTT
>TRBJ1-1|TRBD1|.|TRBV19
CASSIGTVNTEAFF
TGTGCCAGTAGTATCGGGACAGTGAACACTGAAGCTTTCTTT
>TRBJ2-3|.|.|TRBV21-1
CASSEDTGTSGGRTDTQYF
TGTGCCAGCAGCGAAGATACCGGGACTAGCGGGGGTCGCACAGATACGCAGTATTTT
>TRBJ1-3|.|.|TRBV15
CATHQGNTIYF
TGTGCCACCCATCAGGGAAACACCATATATTTT
>TRBJ1-5|TRBD1|.|TRBV2
CASRRLTGGQPQHF
TGTGCCAGCAGACGCCTTACAGGGGGGCAGCCCCAGCATTTT
>TRBJ1-1|.|.|TRBV4-1
CASSPNLGEGTNTEAFF
TGCGCCAGCAGCCCTAATTTAGGGGAGGGGACGAACACTGAAGCTTTCTTT
>TRBJ2-4|TRBD1|few|TRBV2
CASSEMRTGGNIQYF
TGTGCCAGCAGTGAAATGAGGACAGGGGGTAACATTCAGTACTTC
>TRBJ1-3|.|.|TRBV20-1
CSASPFGARPSGNTIYF
TGCAGTGCTAGTCCTTTCGGAGCCCGACCGTCTGGAAACACCATATATTTT
>TRBJ1-2|.|.|TRBV6-5
CASSYSRALAGGYTF
TGTGCCAGCAGTTACTCGAGGGCCCTGGCGGGGGGCTACACCTTC
>TRBJ2-7|TRBD2|.|TRBV19
CASSIRDYQMPQYF
TGTGCCAGTAGTATTCGGGACTACCAAATGCCGCAGTACTTC
>TRBJ2-1|.|once|TRBV7-6
CASSLVGQGGDNEQFF
TGTGCCAGCAGCTTAGTGGGCCAGGGGGGAGACAATGAGCAGTTCTTC
>TRBJ1-2|.|.|TRBV18
CASSSTGGNYGYTF
TGTGCCAGCTCATCAACGGGGGGGAACTATGGCTACACCTTC
>TRBJ2-2|.|.|TRBV28
CASSLGGDTGELFF
TGTGCCAGCAGTCTAGGGGGGGACACCGGGGAGCTGTTTTTT
>TRBJ2-7|.|.|TRBV5-1
CASSLEGYYEQYF
TGCGCCAGCAGCTTGGAGGGGTACTACGAGCAGTACTTC
>TRBJ2-3|TRBD2|.|TRBV5-4
CASSLDSGGTDTQYF
TGTGCCAGCAGCTTGGATAGCGGGGGCACAGATACGCAGTATTTT
>TRBJ1-2|TRBD1|.|TRBV9
CASSVGQGNYGYTF
TGTGCCAGCAGCGTAGGACAGGGTAACTATGGCTACACCTTC
>TRBJ2-5|TRBD1|.|TRBV6-5
CASSWTGAQETQYF
TGTGCCAGCAGCTGGACAGGGGCACAAGAGACCCAGTACTTC
>TRBJ2-1|.|.|TRBV27
CASSLVAVMYNEQFF
TGTGCCAGCAGTTTGGTTGCAGTAATGTACAATGAGCAGTTCTTC
>TRBJ2-7|.|.|TRBV11-2
CASSRDFRSSYEQYF
TGTGCCAGCAGCAGGGACTTCCGAAGCTCCTACGAGCAGTACTTC
>TRBJ1-1|.|.|TRBV14
CASSRLTPNTEAFF
TGTGCCAGCAGCCGTTTAACACCGAACACTGAAGCTTTCTTT
>TRBJ1-3|.|.|TRBV5-1
CASSSTGTSGNTIYF
TGCGCCAGCAGCTCGACAGGTACCTCTGGAAACACCATATATTTT
>TRBJ1-1|TRBD1|.|TRBV19
CASSTGTAPNTEAFF
TGTGCCAGTAGTACCGGGACAGCCCCGAACACTGAAGCTTTCTTT
>TRBJ1-5|.|.|TRBV19
CASQYRGIDQPQHF
TGTGCCAGTCAGTATAGGGGGATTGATCAGCCCCAGCATTTT
>TRBJ1-2|.|.|TRBV5-4
CASSLFATLPRAKAYTF
TGTGCCAGCAGCTTGTTCGCCACCCTACCGAGGGCAAAGGCCTACACCTTC
>TRBJ1-1|.|.|TRBV27
CASRSWQGYNTEAFF
TGTGCCAGCAGGTCCTGGCAGGGGTACAACACTGAAGCTTTCTTT
>TRBJ2-3|TRBD2|once|TRBV27
CASSLLSGGTDTQYF
TGTGCCAGCAGTTTACTCAGCGGGGGCACAGATACGCAGTATTTT
>TRBJ1-2|TRBD1|.|TRBV4-1
CASSQAAGGYGYTF
TGCGCCAGCAGCCAAGCGGCAGGGGGCTATGGCTACACCTTC
>TRBJ1-5|.|.|TRBV7-2
CASSPPDQPQHF
TGTGCCAGCAGCCCCCCCGATCAGCCCCAGCATTTT
>TRBJ2-2|.|.|TRBV21-1
CASSKWGLRAVTGELFF
TGTGCCAGCAGCAAATGGGGCCTTAGGGCAGTCACCGGGGAGCTGTTTTTT
>TRBJ1-3|.|.|TRBV4-1
CASSQVMSYSGNTIYF
TGCGCCAGCAGCCAAGTAATGTCGTACTCTGGAAACACCATATATTTT
>TRBJ1-1|TRBD1|.|TRBV7-3
CASSFGTGDTEAFF
TGTGCCAGCAGCTTCGGGACAGGGGACACTGAAGCTTTCTTT
>TRBJ1-1|.|.|TRBV6-5
CASSYFSGAEAFF
TGTGCCAGCAGTTACTTTTCGGGTGCTGAAGCTTTCTTT
>TRBJ2-1|TRBD1|.|TRBV5-4
CASSWWTGWDNEQFF
TGTGCCAGCAGCTGGTGGACAGGGTGGGACAATGAGCAGTTCTTC
>TRBJ2-1|.|.|TRBV10-2
CASSESWSGEQFF
TGCGCCAGCAGTGAGTCTTGGTCTGGCGAGCAGTTCTTC
>TRBJ2-2|TRBD1|.|TRBV5-1
CASGTGETGELFF
TGCGCCAGCGGAACAGGGGAAACCGGGGAGCTGTTTTTT
>TRBJ1-5|.|.|TRBV6-5
CASKWQAPEPQHF
TGTGCCAGCAAATGGCAGGCCCCCGAGCCCCAGCATTTT
>TRBJ2-1|TRBD2|few|TRBV7-9
CASSLATASGDNEQFF
TGTGCCAGCAGCTTAGCGACGGCTAGCGGGGACAATGAGCAGTTCTTC